This TCR beta chain was obtained from a study of CXCR3-negative and CXCR3-positive naive CD8 T cells. This CDR3 spans 15 amino acids. Germline V lookup: CDR1 MDHEN, CDR2 SYDVKM. Carrying UMI labels, the TRB cDNA libraries were prepared through 5' RACE. TCRdb reprocessed the 5' RACE reads; each CDR3 protein has one entry and no DNA is given. Its clone listing holds roughly 89,000 distinct CDR3 sequences. Study outcomes and limitations: Researchers report that CXCR3-positive naive cells carry more hydrophobic TRB CDR3s than CXCR3-negative naive cells. Both of the naive subsets showed about the same high diversity, but memory CD8+ cells had much less.

Details on this clonotype: Antigen unknown.

The chain uses TRBV28 and TRBJ2-7; TCRdb's D call of TRBD1 is untestable without DNA. Sequencing was carried out using naive CXCR3- CD8+ T cells from blood. Subset specified: CD45RO-CCR7+CD27+CD95- naive CD8+ T cells lacking CXCR3 (TNR3-). The TCR sequence derives from a human donor in good health. Some clones in this sample may be carry-over from other donors' samples. The CDR3 loop reads CASSLPQGGSYEQYF.